Listed below are T cell receptor beta chains from one sample, sequenced in a study of preoperative IRX-2 immunotherapy in early breast cancer. Generated by immunoSEQ multiplex PCR, the TCRdb table keeps only in-frame clones and is missing some. Of about 98,000 clones in the sample, roughly 89% are singletons; the top ten hold approximately 2%. The sequencing used tumor tissue, collected after IRX-2 immunotherapy. The receptors shown here come from a human donor with breast cancer. The CDR3 runs from the conserved cysteine through the conserved F or W. A D gene is named only where the DNA matches it firmly. Clone size is stated in some rows and not others, as once, few, many or a class when expanded.

NA	TRBJ1-5	TRBV6-7	NA	CASSEGQPQHF
NA	TRBJ1-5	TRBV28	once	CASSFSPPQPQHF
NA	TRBJ2-4	TRBV28	once	CASSTRGSLAKNIQYF
NA	TRBJ2-7	TRBV14	NA	CASSQDYKGGTRDF
NA	TRBJ2-1	TRBV1	few	CASSRQEGHNEQFF
TRBD1	TRBJ1-4	TRBV12-5	NA	CASGSGTGDEKLFF
NA	TRBJ2-1	TRBV28	once	CASSPAGGPHEQFF
TRBD2	TRBJ2-5	TRBV18	NA	CASSPTSGGAAVKTQYF
TRBD1	TRBJ1-3	TRBV5-1	NA	CASSSTGQGFSGNTIYF
NA	TRBJ1-5	TRBV7-5	NA	CASSLSQGGNQPQHF
NA	TRBJ2-1	TRBV18	NA	CASSSVRVGNEQFF
TRBD1	TRBJ1-3	TRBV18	NA	CASSPPGTTGVRSGNTIYF
TRBD2	TRBJ2-2	TRBV28	NA	CASSVAGQNTGELFF
NA	TRBJ1-5	TRBV6-8	NA	CASSLTGGLNQPQHF
TRBD2	TRBJ2-5	TRBV14	NA	CASSFAAGGPHF
TRBD1	TRBJ1-3	TRBV5-8	NA	CASSADRSSGNTIYF
NA	TRBJ1-2	TRBV29-1	NA	CSVSRDGYGYTF
TRBD1	TRBJ1-1	TRBV14	NA	CASSQVEAGGLAEAFF
NA	TRBJ2-2	TRBV6-8	once	CASRKEGGTELFF
NA	TRBJ1-3	TRBV19	NA	CASSIGGVSGNTIYF
NA	TRBJ1-5	TRBV7-6	NA	CASSQTAPGMGPQHF
NA	TRBJ2-3	TRBV2	NA	CASSEGSMTQYF
NA	TRBJ2-3	TRBV5-1	NA	CASSLGLVPYTQYF
NA	TRBJ2-2	TRBV19	NA	CASSIDRGLTGELFF
NA	TRBJ1-4	TRBV28	once	CASSLLQGLATNEKLFF
TRBD1	TRBJ2-5	TRBV18	NA	CASSRRTGVEETQYF
TRBD1	TRBJ1-1	TRBV28	NA	CASSSRDRASTRAFF
NA	TRBJ2-5	TRBV19	NA	CASSIGPSQETQYF
NA	TRBJ1-3	TRBV11-3	NA	CASSSGSSPNTIYF
TRBD1	TRBJ1-5	TRBV19	NA	CASKTGQGSQPQHF
TRBD2	TRBJ2-2	TRBV11-3	NA	CASSLNPVAGNTGELFF
NA	TRBJ1-1	TRBV15	NA	CATSRGGANTEAFF
NA	TRBJ2-2	TRBV7-1	NA	CASSDTFPGTGELFF
NA	TRBJ2-3	TRBV11-3	NA	CASSPAGDERNTQYF
TRBD1	TRBJ1-1	TRBV28	once	CASSSRRNYRGRTEAFF
NA	TRBJ2-1	TRBV6-8	NA	CASSFLTSSYNEQFF
NA	TRBJ2-2	TRBV19	once	CASSIRLASTGELFF
TRBD1	TRBJ1-5	TRBV6-8	NA	CASNLLQGARGNQPQHF
NA	TRBJ1-4	TRBV5-1	once	CASSLSRGGGEKLFF
NA	TRBJ1-1	TRBV30	NA	CAWSRQVRTEAFF
NA	TRBJ2-5	TRBV19	NA	CASSIRGSGVGQYF